This T cell receptor (beta chain) derives from a study of Tregs in tolerant kidney transplant recipients. This CDR3 contains 15 residues. The junction had 7 bases not matched to a gene; V was cut back by 6 bases and J by 4 bases. Germline V CDR1 and CDR2: MNHEY, SMNVEV (reference sequence). Thawed PBMCs were FACS-sorted into unstimulated CD4+CD25+CD127- regulatory T cells, CD4+CD25- non-regulatory cells, CD4 and CD8 cells. Some clones are missing from TCRdb's copy, which holds only in-frame ones; the method was immunoSEQ multiplex PCR. The top ten hold 0.34% of the sample, which has fewer than 80,000 clones, 95% to 98% seen once.

Sequenced material: Tregs from blood, taken before the transplant. The sequence came from a human donor who received a combined kidney and bone marrow transplant. V gene TRBV27 combines with J gene TRBJ2-1, with 9 bases fitting TRBD2. The CDR3 here is CASRARTSVYNEQFF. CDR3 DNA sequence: TGTGCCAGCAGAGCAAGGACTAGCGTATACAATGAGCAGTTCTTC.